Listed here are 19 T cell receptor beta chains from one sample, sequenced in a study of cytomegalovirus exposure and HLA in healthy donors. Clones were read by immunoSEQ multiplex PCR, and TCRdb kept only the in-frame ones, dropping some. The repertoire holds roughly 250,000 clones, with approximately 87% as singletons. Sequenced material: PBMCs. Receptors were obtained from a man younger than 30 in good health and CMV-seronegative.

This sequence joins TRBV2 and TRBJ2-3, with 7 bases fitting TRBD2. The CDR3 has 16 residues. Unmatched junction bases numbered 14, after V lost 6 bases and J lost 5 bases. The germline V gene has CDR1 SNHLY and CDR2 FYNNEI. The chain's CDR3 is CASRKGRLADRDTQYF. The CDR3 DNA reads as TGTGCCAGCAGGAAAGGGAGGCTAGCGGATCGAGATACGCAGTATTTT. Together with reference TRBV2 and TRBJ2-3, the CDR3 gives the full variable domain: EPEVTQTPSHQVTQMGQEVILRCVPISNHLYFYWYRQILGQKVEFLVSFYNNEISEKSEIFDDQFSVERPDGSNFTLKIRSTKLEDSAMYFCASRKGRLADRDTQYFGPGTRLTVL.

In DNA form, the CDR3 reads TGCGCCAGCAGCGCCTATCGATCGGGACAGGCTATCAATTCACCCCTCCACTTT. This sequence encodes CASSAYRSGQAINSPLHF. The chain is built from TRBV5-1 and TRBJ1-6, with 8 bases that match TRBD1. The CDR3 covers 18 residues. With 4 bases clipped from V and 7 bases from J, the junction kept 16 bases outside the gene matches. The V gene's germline CDR1 is SGHRS and CDR2 YFSETQ.

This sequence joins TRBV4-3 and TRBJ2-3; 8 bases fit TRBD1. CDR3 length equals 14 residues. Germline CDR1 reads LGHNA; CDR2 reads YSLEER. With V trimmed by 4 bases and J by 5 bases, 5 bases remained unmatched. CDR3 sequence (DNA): TGCGCCAGCAGCCCAGGACAGGGCGGAGATACGCAGTATTTT. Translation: CASSPGQGGDTQYF.

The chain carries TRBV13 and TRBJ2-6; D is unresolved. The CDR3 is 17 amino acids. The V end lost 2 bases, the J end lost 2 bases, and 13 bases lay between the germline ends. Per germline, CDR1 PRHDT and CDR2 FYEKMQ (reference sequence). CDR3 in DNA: TGTGCCAGCAGCTTACGAACGGGTAGTACTGGGGCCAACGTCCTGACTTTC. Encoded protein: CASSLRTGSTGANVLTF.

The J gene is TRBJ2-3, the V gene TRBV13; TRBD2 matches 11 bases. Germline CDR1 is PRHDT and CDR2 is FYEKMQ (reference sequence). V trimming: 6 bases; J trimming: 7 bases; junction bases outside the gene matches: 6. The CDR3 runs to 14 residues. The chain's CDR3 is CASRPGLAENTQYF. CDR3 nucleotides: TGTGCCAGCAGGCCGGGACTAGCGGAAAATACGCAGTATTTT. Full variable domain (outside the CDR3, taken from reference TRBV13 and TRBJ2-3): AAGVIQSPRHLIKEKRETATLKCYPIPRHDTVYWYQQGPGQDPQFLISFYEKMQSDKGSIPDRFSAQQFSDYHSELNMSSLELGDSALYFCASRPGLAENTQYFGPGTRLTVL.

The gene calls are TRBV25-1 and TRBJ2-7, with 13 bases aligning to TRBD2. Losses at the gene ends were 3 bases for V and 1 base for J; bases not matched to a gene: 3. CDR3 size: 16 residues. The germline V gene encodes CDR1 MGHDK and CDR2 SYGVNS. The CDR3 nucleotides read TGTGCCAGCAGTGAGACTAGCGGGAGGTCATCCTACGAGCAGTACTTC. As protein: CASSETSGRSSYEQYF.

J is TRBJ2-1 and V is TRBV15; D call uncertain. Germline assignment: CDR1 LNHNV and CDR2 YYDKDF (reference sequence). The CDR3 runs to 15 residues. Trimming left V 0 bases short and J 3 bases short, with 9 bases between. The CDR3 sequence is CATSRDKEFYNEQFF. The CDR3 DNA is TGTGCCACCAGCAGAGATAAGGAGTTCTACAATGAGCAGTTCTTC.

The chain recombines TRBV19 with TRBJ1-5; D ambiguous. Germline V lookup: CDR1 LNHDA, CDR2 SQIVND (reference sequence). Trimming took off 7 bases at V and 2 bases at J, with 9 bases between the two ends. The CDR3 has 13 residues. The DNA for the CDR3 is TGTGCCAGTAATCTAGCTGGCAATCAGCCCCAGCATTTT. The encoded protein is CASNLAGNQPQHF.

The CDR3 DNA sequence: TGTGCCAGCAGCAGCGGGACAGGGATGGATCAGCCCCAGCATTTT. It translates to CASSSGTGMDQPQHF. V is TRBV6-6 and J is TRBJ1-5; 9 bases agree with TRBD1. The CDR3 sequence is 15 residues long. CDR1 and CDR2 (germline): MNHNY, SVGAGI (reference sequence). V gave up 6 bases and J gave up 5 bases; unmatched junction bases: 8.

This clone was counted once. The CDR3 is CSADKGAYGYTF. The CDR3 DNA follows: TGCAGCGCGGACAAGGGGGCCTATGGCTACACCTTC. The V call is TRBV29-1, the J call TRBJ1-2; TRBD1 matches 7 bases. The CDR3 is 12 amino acids. From germline, CDR1 is SQVTM and CDR2 ANQGSEA. Trimming removed 7 bases from V and 4 bases from J; junction bases left unmatched: 6.

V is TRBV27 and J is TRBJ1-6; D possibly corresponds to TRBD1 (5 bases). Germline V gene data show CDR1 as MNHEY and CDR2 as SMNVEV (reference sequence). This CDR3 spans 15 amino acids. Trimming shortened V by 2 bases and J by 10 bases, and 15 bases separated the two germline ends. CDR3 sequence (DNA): TGTGCCAGCAGTTTAACCTCAGGGTTATGGTCACCCCTCCACTTT. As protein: CASSLTSGLWSPLHF.

The CDR3 region is CASSSTGALPNSPLHF. The CDR3 DNA reads as TGTGCCAGCAGCTCGACAGGGGCCTTACCTAATTCACCCCTCCACTTT. The chain carries TRBV7-2 and TRBJ1-6, with TRBD1 matching 8 bases. V shed 4 bases and J 6 bases; nucleotides not matched to a gene: 8. This CDR3 comprises 16 residues. CDR1 SGHTA and CDR2 FQGNSA come from the germline V gene.

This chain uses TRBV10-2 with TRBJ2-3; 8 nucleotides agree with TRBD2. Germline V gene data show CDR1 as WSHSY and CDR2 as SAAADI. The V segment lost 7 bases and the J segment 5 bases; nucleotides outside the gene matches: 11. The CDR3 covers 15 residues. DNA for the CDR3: TGCGCCAGCACCTATACGGGGGGGCCGGGAGATACGCAGTATTTT. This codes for CASTYTGGPGDTQYF.

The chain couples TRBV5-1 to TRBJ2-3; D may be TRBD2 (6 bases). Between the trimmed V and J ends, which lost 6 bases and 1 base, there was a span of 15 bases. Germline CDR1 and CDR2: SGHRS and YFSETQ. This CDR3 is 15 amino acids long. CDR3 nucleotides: TGCGCCAGCAAGTACGCGGGGCCGCGCACAGATACGCAGTATTTT. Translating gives CASKYAGPRTDTQYF.

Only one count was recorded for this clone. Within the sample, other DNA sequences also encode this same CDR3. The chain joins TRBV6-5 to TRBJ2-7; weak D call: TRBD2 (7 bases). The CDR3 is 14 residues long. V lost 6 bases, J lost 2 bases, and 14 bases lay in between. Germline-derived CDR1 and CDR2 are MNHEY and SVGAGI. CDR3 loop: CASSPAGAAYEQYF. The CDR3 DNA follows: TGTGCCAGCAGCCCTGCGGGGGCGGCCTACGAGCAGTACTTC.

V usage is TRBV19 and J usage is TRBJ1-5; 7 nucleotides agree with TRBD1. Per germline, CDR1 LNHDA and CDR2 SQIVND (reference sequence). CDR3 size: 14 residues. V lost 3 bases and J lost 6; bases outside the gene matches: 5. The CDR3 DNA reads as TGTGCCAGTAGTATGGACAGGATGGGTCAGCCCCAGCATTTT. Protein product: CASSMDRMGQPQHF.

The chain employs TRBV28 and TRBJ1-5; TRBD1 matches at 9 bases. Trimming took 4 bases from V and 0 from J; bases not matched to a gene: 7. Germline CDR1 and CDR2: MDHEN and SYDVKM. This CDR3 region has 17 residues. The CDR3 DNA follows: TGTGCCAGCAGTTCCGGACAGGGGTCTTATAGCAATCAGCCCCAGCATTTT. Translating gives CASSSGQGSYSNQPQHF.

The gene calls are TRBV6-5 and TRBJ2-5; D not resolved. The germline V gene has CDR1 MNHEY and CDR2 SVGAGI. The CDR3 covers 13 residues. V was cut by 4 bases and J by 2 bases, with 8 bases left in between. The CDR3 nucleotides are TGTGCCAGCAGTTTACCAGCGCAAGAGACCCAGTACTTC. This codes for CASSLPAQETQYF.

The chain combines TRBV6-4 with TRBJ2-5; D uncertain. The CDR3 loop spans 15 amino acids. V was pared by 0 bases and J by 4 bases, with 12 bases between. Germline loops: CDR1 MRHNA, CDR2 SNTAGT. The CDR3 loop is CASSDSNNPGETQYF. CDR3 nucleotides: TGTGCCAGCAGTGACTCGAATAATCCAGGAGAGACCCAGTACTTC.